Following are 10 T cell receptor beta chains from one sample sequenced in a study of blood T cell repertoires in COVID-19. Generated by immunoSEQ multiplex PCR, the TCRdb table keeps only in-frame clones and is missing some. This sample has around 250,000 clones, with more than 85% found just once. The sequencing sample was made of peripheral blood. These receptors originate from a man younger than 35 with active or convalescent COVID-19.

The rearrangement joins TRBV30 to TRBJ1-2; tentative D call: TRBD1 (6 bases). This CDR3 comprises 9 residues. The germline V gene encodes CDR1 GTSNPN and CDR2 SVGIG (reference sequence). CDR3 sequence: CSGDYGYTF. The CDR3 coding sequence is TGTTCAGGGGACTATGGCTACACCTTC.

This clone was observed once. This chain joins TRBV3-1 (or the pseudogene TRBV3-2) and TRBJ2-6; D may be TRBD1 (6 bases). Germline CDR1 and CDR2: LGHDT and YNNKEL (reference sequence). Deletions cut 5 bases from V and 0 bases from J, with 8 bases between. The CDR3 loop spans 15 amino acids. DNA of the CDR3: TGTGCCAGCAGCTTAGGGGGCTCTGGGGCCAACGTCCTGACTTTC. This gives the protein CASSLGGSGANVLTF.

V usage is TRBV7-6 and J usage is TRBJ1-3; 8 positions agree with TRBD1. Per germline, CDR1 SGHVS and CDR2 FNYEAQ. The CDR3 loop spans 16 amino acids. After removal of 5 bases from V and 0 bases from J, the junction contained 6 bases not matched to a gene. Here the CDR3 reads CASSTQGASSGNTIYF. The DNA of the CDR3 is TGTGCCAGCAGCACGCAGGGGGCTTCCTCTGGAAACACCATATATTTT.

This clone has a single count. J is TRBJ1-2 and V is TRBV5-1; D not resolved. Trimming pared 2 bases from V and 6 bases from J, leaving 11 bases between. The CDR3 consists of 13 residues. Germline assignment: CDR1 SGHRS and CDR2 YFSETQ. The CDR3 DNA reads TGCGCCAGCAGCTTTAGTAGGGAGGATGGCTACACCTTC. The encoded protein is CASSFSREDGYTF.

V is TRBV3-1 (or the pseudogene TRBV3-2) and J is TRBJ1-2, with a possible D match to TRBD1 (5 bases). Trimming stripped 1 base from V and 2 bases from J, with 8 bases between. Germline CDR1 is LGHDT and CDR2 is YNNKEL (reference sequence). This CDR3 comprises 14 residues. CDR3 loop: CASSQVDSNYGYTF. The CDR3 nucleotides are TGTGCCAGCAGCCAAGTTGACAGCAACTATGGCTACACCTTC.

The V gene is TRBV6-1, the J gene TRBJ2-7; D is perhaps TRBD2 (6 bases). Trimming removed 2 bases from V and 0 bases from J, with 14 bases in between. The CDR3 has 16 amino acids. CDR1 MNHNS and CDR2 SASEGT come from the germline V gene. The CDR3 loop reads CASSEFGSGLSYEQYF. DNA of the CDR3: TGTGCCAGCAGTGAATTCGGTAGCGGCCTCTCCTACGAGCAGTACTTC.

This chain uses TRBV2 with TRBJ1-2, with a weak D call TRBD1 (6 bases). Germline V gene sequence: CDR1 SNHLY, CDR2 FYNNEI. With 6 bases removed from V and 8 bases from J, the gap between germline ends came to 16 bases. This CDR3 is built from 13 residues. Here the CDR3 DNA reads TGTGCCAGCAGGCCGGGACAAATAAGCGGCTACACCTTC. Its translation: CASRPGQISGYTF.

This clone was seen only once. CDR3: CASSYSIESSGNTIYF. The CDR3 DNA follows: TGTGCCAGCAGTTACTCGATCGAGAGCTCTGGAAACACCATATATTTT. The chain carries TRBV6-5 and TRBJ1-3; D is undetermined. Trimming took 0 bases from V and 0 from J, leaving 9 bases between them. This CDR3 region has 16 residues. Per germline, CDR1 MNHEY and CDR2 SVGAGI.

This clone was counted only a few times. The junction differs from germline at one of its ends, possibly a read error. The chain employs TRBV6-5 and TRBJ1-2; D not resolved. Germline loops: CDR1 MNHEY, CDR2 SVGAGI. The CDR3 has 13 residues. The CDR3 sequence: CASSYSRNSGYTF. The CDR3 DNA reads TGTGCCAGCAGTTACTCGAGAAACTCTGGCTACACCTTC.

This chain uses TRBV14 with TRBJ2-7, with D perhaps TRBD2 (5 bases). The CDR3 is 13 amino acids. V lost 2 bases to trimming and J lost 4 bases, with 9 bases between them. CDR1 is SGHDN and CDR2 is FVKESK in the germline V gene. CDR3 in DNA: TGTGCCAGCAGCCAATCCTGGACTTACGAGCAGTACTTC. Residues: CASSQSWTYEQYF.